The subject of this entry is one TCR beta chain. Its binding antigen is unknown. No quality values exist for individual bases; no much larger clone is one base distant. Library method: the immunoSEQ multiplex PCR assay. TCR beta CDR3 sequencing was performed on DNA from the cultured, isolated CD4+ T cells. The authors' pipeline ran thus. Non-productive TCR sequences were discarded, and reads were trimmed to the CDR3 region, with only CDR3s of 7 or more amino acids retained. The MANAFEST web app was used to identify antigen-specific clonotypes by comparing expansion in peptide wells with expansion in reference cultures. Positive clones required FDR<0.05 expansion versus reference and all other wells, odds ratio above 5, and frequency above 0.1% in two replicate wells. A clonotype was called cross-reactive if it was significantly expanded both in SARS-CoV-2 spike wells and in at least one common cold coronavirus spike condition. Using the stringdist R package, CDR3 similarity was measured by Levenshtein distance, and unrooted trees were constructed with ape in R 3.6.1. The source is immuneACCESS, and TCRdb retained only in-frame sequences with V and J called. Part of the clones is not carried over; for the studies checked, unresolved V genes explain less than half of this, and the remainder is unexplained. V and J calls plus clone size are reproduced from that table; the DNA served to infer D and trimming. Counted in this sample were 25,000 to 30,000 clones; 75% to 85% of them appeared once. 30% of the sample lies in the top ten.

Measured from the cysteine to the phenylalanine, the CDR3 is 15 residues long. Only the CDR3 portion is preserved as DNA: 45 bases, with reading frame beginning at the first base. V trim: 4 bases; J trim: 4 bases; unmatched bases: 4. Reading the germline V gene (reference sequence) gives CDR1 SGHKS and CDR2 YYEKEE. The data are from a study of vaccination effects on CD4 cells after COVID-19 (dated by TCRdb to the early 2020s). Turning to the overall study: Two doses of either the BNT162b2 or the mRNA-1273 mRNA SARS-CoV-2 vaccine were administered to participants. SARS-CoV-2 spike-specific CD4+ TCR repertoires from before and after mRNA vaccination were compared in COVID-19 convalescent patients and in infection-naive vaccine recipients. The full study included ten to eleven COVID-19 convalescent patients and several SARS-CoV-2-naive healthy vaccine recipients. The Oncomine TCR Beta short-read assay on an Illumina iSeq 100 was used to sequence cultures from other donors in the study. Results and caveats for the whole study, not just this receptor: At late post-vaccination timepoints, both infection-induced and vaccine-induced clones showed marked clonal contraction, consistent with waning T cell responses. Limitations of the study were the small number of convalescent patients and the absence of early post-infection timepoints. In healthy vaccine recipients, vaccine-induced clones were almost all SARS-CoV-2 mono-reactive, with only 1 of 255 being cross-reactive with common cold coronaviruses.

The ViraFEST assay stimulated PBMC with viral peptide pools and then used TCR sequencing to identify antigen-specific CD4+ T cell clonotypes by expansion. After approximately eleven days of culture, CD4+ T cells were isolated with the EasySep CD4+ T cell isolation kit. Negative nucleocapsid antibody results before and after vaccination confirmed that the healthy vaccine recipients had no prior SARS-CoV-2 infection. Each well held around 1.9 million PBMC cultured in IMDM containing about 5.5% human AB serum, around 10 IU/ml IL-2 and gentamicin, along with 10 ug/ml peptides. Half of the culture medium was replaced with fresh IL-2-containing medium on days 3 and 7. Unless otherwise noted, each peptide stimulation condition was cultured in triplicate wells. Using Ficoll-Paque Plus gradient centrifugation, PBMC were separated from whole blood and then either used fresh or cryopreserved at -140C. Overlapping peptide pools spanned the spike proteins of SARS-CoV-2 and the common cold coronaviruses HCoV-NL63, HCoV-OC43 and HCoV-229E. Genomic DNA was extracted from cultured CD4+ T cells with the QIAamp micro DNA kit.

In this chain, TRBV5-5 is recombined with TRBJ2-1, with 11 junctional bases fitting TRBD2. The specimen was CD4+ T cells from PBMCs cultured with SARS-CoV-2 spike peptides, collected before COVID-19 vaccination. What this sample's cell subset or site label stands for: SARS-CoV-2 spike overlapping peptide pool stimulation. The TCR was taken from a human donor who received a COVID-19 vaccine. The CDR3 protein is CASSPGLAGYNEQFF. The nucleotide sequence reads TGTGCCAGCAGCCCCGGACTAGCGGGTTACAATGAGCAGTTCTTC.